Below, one T cell receptor beta chain is given with its context. These data originate in a study of T cell changes during pregnancy in multiple sclerosis. Trimming pared 5 bases from V and 7 bases from J, leaving 18 bases between. The V gene's germline CDR1 is LNHDA and CDR2 SQIVND (reference sequence). CDR3 length: 15 amino acids. Here immunoSEQ multiplex PCR was the method, and the copy in TCRdb shows in-frame clones only, minus some. The sample yields 70,000 to 95,000 clones, almost 95% seen once. This material consisted of peripheral blood, taken in the third trimester of pregnancy. The J gene is TRBJ2-4, the V gene TRBV19; maybe TRBD2 (5 bases). The sequence was collected from a female donor with multiple sclerosis, enrolled in a pregnancy study. CDR3 DNA sequence: TGTGCCAGTAGTCCCCCATACGGGGATGAGAACATTCAGTACTTC. This gives the protein CASSPPYGDENIQYF.